Listed below are T cell receptor beta chains from one sample, sequenced in a study of blood T cell repertoires in COVID-19. Sequencing was performed with immunoSEQ multiplex PCR; in TCRdb, only in-frame clones are kept and a portion is missing. The sample holds approximately 67,000 clones; around 88% are singletons and the top ten take approximately 19%. Sequencing was carried out using peripheral blood. The receptors stem from a woman of 80 years or more with acute or convalescent COVID-19. Both conserved end residues are part of each CDR3. The D gene is left open where the match is weak. Rows give clone size only sometimes, using once, few, many, or a class for an expanded clone.

>-|TRBD2|TRBV25-1|TRBJ2-1
CASSAASGRGDEQFF
TGTGCCAGCAGTGCGGCTAGCGGGAGAGGCGATGAGCAGTTCTTC
>once|TRBD2|TRBV4-2|TRBJ2-3
CASSSARTSRTDTQYF
TGTGCCAGCAGCTCCGCGAGGACTAGCAGGACAGATACGCAGTATTTT
>-|TRBD1|TRBV5-1|TRBJ2-1
CASSPPGQVNEQFF
TGCGCCAGCAGCCCTCCGGGACAGGTGAATGAGCAGTTCTTC
>-|TRBD1|TRBV10-3|TRBJ1-2
CAISPDGQGNYGYTF
TGTGCCATCAGTCCGGATGGACAGGGAAACTATGGCTACACCTTC
>few|-|TRBV6-5|TRBJ1-1
CASSYSQTGRATEAFF
TGTGCCAGCAGTTACTCCCAGACAGGTCGAGCCACTGAAGCTTTCTTT
>once|TRBD2|TRBV24-1|TRBJ2-3
CATSDPGLAGRSFTSTDTQYF
TGTGCCACCAGTGACCCGGGACTAGCGGGACGCAGCTTCACTAGCACAGATACGCAGTATTTT
>-|TRBD2|TRBV27|TRBJ2-3
CASSSQREEDTQYF
TGTGCCAGCAGTTCACAGCGGGAGGAAGATACGCAGTATTTT
>-|-|TRBV5-1|TRBJ2-7
CASSPTSQYEQYF
TGCGCCAGCAGCCCAACTAGCCAATACGAGCAGTACTTC
>-|TRBD2|TRBV6-1|TRBJ2-1
CASSEGSSGYNEQFF
TGTGCCAGCAGTGAAGGGTCTAGCGGTTACAATGAGCAGTTCTTC
>-|TRBD1|TRBV4-2|TRBJ1-6
CASSQEDRGNSPLHF
TGTGCCAGCAGCCAAGAAGACAGGGGCAATTCACCCCTCCACTTT
>-|-|TRBV6-5|TRBJ1-6
CASNRGGVNNSPLHF
TGTGCCAGCAATAGAGGGGGGGTAAATAATTCACCCCTCCACTTT
>-|TRBD1|TRBV27|TRBJ1-4
CASSFRYRGGDEKLFF
TGTGCCAGCAGTTTTCGATACAGGGGAGGAGATGAAAAACTGTTTTTT
>-|-|TRBV9|TRBJ2-1
CASSEPGDRIVQFF
TGTGCCAGCAGCGAGCCAGGGGATCGGATTGTGCAGTTCTTC
>-|-|TRBV7-2|TRBJ1-1
CASRKAGVTEAFF
TGTGCCAGCAGAAAAGCAGGGGTCACTGAAGCTTTCTTT
>-|-|TRBV2|TRBJ2-7
CASGERFYEQYF
TGTGCCTCCGGGGAGCGCTTCTACGAGCAGTACTTC
>once|TRBD2|TRBV4-2|TRBJ2-3
CASSQGLAGGVTQYF
TGTGCCAGCAGCCAAGGACTAGCGGGGGGTGTGACGCAGTATTTT
>once|-|TRBV28|TRBJ1-5
CASTMDNSNQPQHF
TGTGCCAGCACCATGGACAACAGCAATCAGCCCCAGCATTTT
>-|TRBD2|TRBV28|TRBJ2-1
CASSLETSGRYNEQFF
TGTGCCAGCAGTTTAGAGACTAGCGGGAGGTACAATGAGCAGTTCTTC
>-|TRBD1|TRBV19|TRBJ1-2
CASSPGQVLFGYTF
TGTGCCAGTAGTCCCGGACAGGTTCTTTTCGGCTACACCTTC
>-|-|TRBV19|TRBJ2-1
CASSMLQGSNEQFF
TGTGCCAGTAGTATGCTGCAGGGGTCCAATGAGCAGTTCTTC
>-|TRBD2|TRBV7-9|TRBJ2-3
CASRTGGSTDTQYF
TGTGCCAGCCGCACCGGGGGGAGCACAGATACGCAGTATTTT
>-|TRBD1|TRBV9|TRBJ2-2
CASSPRTGGATGELFF
TGTGCCAGCAGCCCCCGGACAGGGGGGGCCACCGGGGAGCTGTTTTTT
>-|-|TRBV5-4|TRBJ1-4
CASSLAGGGKLFF
TGTGCCAGCAGCTTGGCGGGGGGGGGAAAACTGTTTTTT
>-|-|TRBV4-2|TRBJ1-3
CASSPYTVLDSGNTIYF
TGTGCCAGCAGCCCATATACAGTATTAGACTCTGGAAACACCATATATTTT
>-|-|TRBV3-1/TRBV3-2|TRBJ2-2
CASSRGPGELFF
TGTGCCAGCAGCCGCGGCCCCGGGGAGCTGTTTTTT
>-|-|TRBV11-2|TRBJ2-5
CASSLGGISQETQYF
TGTGCCAGCAGCTTAGGAGGAATCTCACAAGAGACCCAGTACTTC
>-|TRBD1|TRBV5-4|TRBJ2-1
CASYPGQGNYNEQFF
TGTGCCAGCTACCCGGGACAGGGGAACTACAATGAGCAGTTCTTC
>-|TRBD1|TRBV24-1|TRBJ1-5
CATSGTGGQPQHF
TGTGCCACCAGTGGGACAGGGGGACAGCCCCAGCATTTT
>-|-|TRBV28|TRBJ1-2
CASSYASRGYTF
TGTGCCAGCAGTTATGCTAGTCGGGGCTACACCTTC
>-|-|TRBV29-1|TRBJ2-5
CSVDRAVGETQYF
TGCAGCGTTGACAGGGCGGTTGGTGAGACCCAGTACTTC
>-|-|TRBV6-2/TRBV6-3|TRBJ1-1
CASSYSRGVNTEAFF
TGTGCCAGCAGTTACTCAAGGGGTGTGAACACTGAAGCTTTCTTT
>-|-|TRBV1|TRBJ1-2
CTSSQVLAGPRKGYTF
TGCACCAGCAGCCAAGTCTTGGCAGGCCCACGGAAGGGCTACACCTTC
>-|TRBD2|TRBV19|TRBJ2-2
CASRLAGGTGELFF
TGTGCCAGTAGACTAGCGGGGGGCACCGGGGAGCTGTTTTTT
>-|TRBD1|TRBV28|TRBJ2-1
CASRKGQAEFF
TGTGCCAGCAGAAAGGGACAGGCGGAGTTCTTC
>-|-|TRBV5-8|TRBJ2-3
CASNLGLSTDTQYF
TGTGCCAGCAATTTGGGGCTCAGCACAGATACGCAGTATTTT
>-|-|TRBV28|TRBJ2-2
CASSPPVPGELFF
TGTGCCAGCAGTCCCCCAGTGCCCGGGGAGCTGTTTTTT
>-|TRBD1|TRBV27|TRBJ2-2
CASSLRGTGGPIAAGELFF
TGTGCCAGCAGTTTAAGGGGAACAGGGGGCCCTATCGCAGCCGGGGAGCTGTTTTTT
>-|-|TRBV27|TRBJ1-5
CASSLRGLNQPQHF
TGTGCCAGCAGTTTGAGGGGACTCAATCAGCCCCAGCATTTT
>-|-|TRBV4-3|TRBJ2-7
CASSQTVYYEQYF
TGCGCCAGCAGCCAGACAGTCTACTACGAGCAGTACTTC
>-|-|TRBV12-3/TRBV12-4|TRBJ1-1
CASSSLATEAFF
TGTGCCAGCAGTTCATTGGCCACTGAAGCTTTCTTT
>-|-|TRBV4-1|TRBJ1-1
CASSPQGTSVNTEAFF
TGCGCCAGCAGCCCGCAGGGGACTAGCGTCAACACTGAAGCTTTCTTT
>-|-|TRBV23-1|TRBJ1-4
CATTIRPTNEKLFF
TGCGCCACTACTATTCGGCCAACTAATGAAAAACTGTTTTTT
>-|-|TRBV7-8|TRBJ2-4
CASSRDPASDLLAKNIQYF
TGTGCCAGCAGCCGAGATCCTGCCAGCGATCTCTTAGCCAAAAACATTCAGTACTTC
>-|TRBD2|TRBV4-1|TRBJ2-7
CASSHGRGAPYEQYF
TGCGCCAGCAGCCACGGGCGGGGGGCCCCCTACGAGCAGTACTTC
>-|TRBD2|TRBV7-9|TRBJ2-3
CASSLARPSGGGADTQYF
TGTGCCAGCAGCTTAGCCCGCCCCAGCGGCGGGGGGGCGGATACGCAGTATTTT
>-|TRBD2|TRBV28|TRBJ2-7
CASTSEASGYEQYF
TGTGCCAGCACCTCAGAAGCTAGCGGATACGAGCAGTACTTC
>-|-|TRBV27|TRBJ1-4
CASKGRGLTNEKLFF
TGTGCCAGCAAGGGTCGGGGATTGACTAATGAAAAACTGTTTTTT
>-|-|TRBV15|TRBJ2-7
CATSMDTSYEQYF
TGTGCCACCAGTATGGACACCTCCTACGAGCAGTACTTC
>-|-|TRBV28|TRBJ2-1
CASSYREQFF
TGTGCCAGCAGTTACAGAGAGCAGTTCTTC
>-|TRBD1|TRBV5-4|TRBJ1-5
CASSLGGVGGQAGNQPQHF
TGTGCCAGCAGCTTGGGAGGAGTGGGAGGACAGGCCGGCAATCAGCCCCAGCATTTT
>-|-|TRBV6-5|TRBJ1-5
CASSLTGLGGQPQHF
TGTGCCAGCAGCTTAACAGGGTTGGGTGGACAGCCCCAGCATTTT
>-|-|TRBV5-1|TRBJ2-7
CASSLGQRYEQYF
TGCGCCAGCAGCTTAGGACAGCGCTACGAGCAGTACTTC
>-|-|TRBV28|TRBJ2-6
CASWGVGANVLTF
TGTGCCAGCTGGGGGGTAGGGGCCAACGTCCTGACTTTC
>-|-|TRBV24-1|TRBJ2-7
CATSDELNYGQYF
TGTGCCACCAGTGATGAACTCAACTACGGGCAGTACTTC